The T cell receptor (beta chain) described here comes from a study of T cell repertoires in cytomegalovirus infection. Study at large: Both recently identified HLA-C-restricted and well-studied HLA-B-restricted CMV epitopes were used in the study.

Study results and caveats: Clonotype analysis showed dominance of the ex vivo response by HLA-C-restricted CMV-specific TCR beta clonotypes.

To note about this clonotype: The target antigen is unknown.

J was trimmed by 5 bases and V by 6 bases; bases with no gene match: 4. Germline V gene data show CDR1 as MNHGY and CDR2 as SAAAGT. This CDR3 spans 13 amino acids. TCRdb called the reads again in MiXCR, with one record for every CDR3 protein. The sample yields hundreds of thousands of distinct CDR3 sequences, roughly 33% seen once. The sequences come from cultured PBMCs, collected from culture after CMV antigen stimulation. The chain uses TRBV6-8 and TRBJ2-5; TRBD2 matches 9 bases. The receptor comes from a human donor in good health (CMV status not recorded). Some clones in this sample may be carry-over from other donors' samples. The CDR3 protein is CASSNSGSETQYF. CDR3 sequence (DNA): TGTGCCAGCAGCAATAGCGGGAGTGAGACCCAGTACTTC.